The 10 T cell receptor beta chains in this list originate from one sample, sequenced in a study of CD8+CD57+ T cells in acquired aplastic anemia. TCR beta VDJ and CDR3 were profiled, and genomic DNA was the template. TCRdb re-called the reads with MiXCR, one entry per CDR3 protein. The sample lists fewer than 250,000 distinct CDR3 sequences, roughly 50% occurring once. An expansion of CD8+CD57+ cells by flow cytometry had been shown in patients chosen for sequencing. Sequencing was performed on sorted CD4+, CD8+, or CD8+CD57+ T cells (not recorded which) from PBMCs. The receptors derive from a human donor with aplastic anemia.

This clonotype was counted only a few times. The germline gene is not matched at one end of the junction; a read error may be the cause. The chain carries TRBV24-1 and TRBJ1-2, with TRBD1 matching over 8 bases. The CDR3 length is 13 residues. CDR1 is KGHDR, CDR2 SFDVKD, per germline. CDR3 coding DNA: TGTGCCAGCAGTGCCTCGCAGGGGGCTGGCTACACCTTC. It specifies CASSASQGAGYTF.

At least ten counts were recorded for this clonotype. This rearrangement joins TRBV3-1 to TRBJ2-7; D call uncertain. V lost 0 bases to trimming and J lost 3 bases, with 6 bases between them. This CDR3 has 13 amino acids. The germline V gene has CDR1 LGHDT and CDR2 YNNKEL (reference sequence). The CDR3 is CASSQDSSYEQYF. Written as DNA, the CDR3 is TGTGCCAGCAGCCAAGATTCCAGCTACGAGCAGTACTTC.

This clonotype came up a few times. The chain carries TRBV15 and TRBJ2-3; D might be TRBD2 (6 bases). This CDR3 is built from 14 residues. CDR1 and CDR2 from the germline V gene are LNHNV and YYDKDF (reference sequence). Trimming pared 8 bases from V and 2 bases from J, leaving 14 bases between. CDR3: CATGWEADTDTQYF. The CDR3 region has the DNA TGTGCCACCGGGTGGGAGGCGGACACAGATACGCAGTATTTT.

This clonotype was picked up many times. The rearrangement links TRBV9 to TRBJ2-6; weak D call: TRBD2 (5 bases). Germline V CDR1 and CDR2: SGDLS, YYNGEE. The V end lost 4 bases, the J end lost 0 bases, and 23 bases lay between the germline ends. The CDR3 is made up of 20 amino acids. The CDR3 here is CASSHITYGPGNSGANVLTF. The CDR3 bases are TGTGCCAGCAGCCATATAACGTACGGACCGGGGAACTCTGGGGCCAACGTCCTGACTTTC.

V is TRBV2 and J is TRBJ1-4; D is unclear. Germline CDR1 is SNHLY and CDR2 is FYNNEI. CDR3 length equals 15 residues. Deletions cut 2 bases from V and 2 bases from J, with 9 bases between. Written as DNA, the CDR3 is TGTGCCAGCAGTGAAAGTGGGTGGACTAATGAAAAACTGTTTTTT. Amino acid sequence: CASSESGWTNEKLFF.

At least ten counts were recorded for this clonotype. CDR3 coding DNA: TGCAGTGCTAGGCCTCGGGACAGAGAACAAGAGACCCAGTACTTC. Protein sequence: CSARPRDREQETQYF. This sequence joins TRBV20-1 and TRBJ2-5; 7 nucleotides agree with TRBD1. Germline CDR1 and CDR2: DFQATT and SNEGSKA (reference sequence). There are 15 residues in the CDR3. The ends lost 3 bases at V and 2 bases at J; junction bases unmatched: 9.

Of note for this clonotype: Since the CDR3 does not end with the conserved phenylalanine or tryptophan, this likely comes from a read error. V is TRBV5-1 and J is TRBJ2-3; 9 bases line up with TRBD1. This CDR3 is built from 15 residues. The germline CDR1 and CDR2 sequences are SGHRS and YFSETQ. The CDR3 coding sequence is TGTGCCAGCAGCTTAGTGGGGACAGGGCCTGATACGCAGTATCTT. This sequence encodes CASSLVGTGPDTQYL.

This clonotype was detected a few times. This may come from a read error, since a much larger clone is one base off. The rearrangement uses TRBV10-1 and TRBJ2-3, with a tentative D call TRBD2 (5 bases). This CDR3 region has 14 residues. Germline assignment: CDR1 WNHNN and CDR2 SYGVQD (reference sequence). The germline V and J ends were trimmed by 5 bases and 4 bases, with 13 bases remaining between them. The CDR3 reads CASSPAVAPDTQYF. As DNA, the CDR3 is TGCGCCAGCAGTCCAGCGGTAGCTCCAGATACGCAGTATTTT.

There are many counts of this clonotype. The chain joins TRBV5-1 to TRBJ2-4, with TRBD1 identical over 11 bases. With V trimmed by 0 bases and J by 11 bases, 7 bases remained unmatched. Germline CDR1 is SGHRS and CDR2 is YFSETQ. This CDR3 has 15 amino acids. CDR3 protein: CASSLEGQGELVQYF. In DNA form, the CDR3 reads TGCGCCAGCAGCTTGGAGGGACAGGGGGAACTCGTTCAGTACTTC.

Turning to this clonotype: A much more abundant neighbour one base away suggests this may be a read error. No conserved phenylalanine or tryptophan is present at the end of the CDR3, so a read error is the likely explanation. The chain carries TRBV5-1 and TRBJ2-7; 8 nucleotides agree with TRBD2. The germline V gene has CDR1 SGHRS and CDR2 YFSETQ. CDR3 length: 15 residues. Trimming removed 2 bases from V and 0 bases from J; junction bases left unmatched: 4. CDR3 loop: CASSLYGGVSYEQYS. The CDR3 nucleotides are TGCGCCAGCAGCTTATACGGGGGGGTCTCCTACGAGCAGTACTCC.